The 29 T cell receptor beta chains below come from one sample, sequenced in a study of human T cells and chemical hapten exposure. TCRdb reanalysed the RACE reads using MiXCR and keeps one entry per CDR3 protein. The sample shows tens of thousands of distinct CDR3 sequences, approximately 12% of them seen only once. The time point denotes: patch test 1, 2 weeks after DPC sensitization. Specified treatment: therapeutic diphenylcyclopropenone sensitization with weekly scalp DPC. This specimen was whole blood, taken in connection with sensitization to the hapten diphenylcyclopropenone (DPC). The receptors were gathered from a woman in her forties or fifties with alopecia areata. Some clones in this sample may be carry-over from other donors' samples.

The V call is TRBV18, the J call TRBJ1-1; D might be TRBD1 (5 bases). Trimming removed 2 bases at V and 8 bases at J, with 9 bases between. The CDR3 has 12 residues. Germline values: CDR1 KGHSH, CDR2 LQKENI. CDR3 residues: CASSPLGTEAFF. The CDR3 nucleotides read TGTGCCAGCTCACCATTGGGGACGGAAGCTTTCTTT.

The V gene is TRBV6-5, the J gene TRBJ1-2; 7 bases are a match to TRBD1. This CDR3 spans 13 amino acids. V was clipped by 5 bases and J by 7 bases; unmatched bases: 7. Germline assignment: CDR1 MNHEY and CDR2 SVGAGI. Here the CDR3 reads CASSLTGEAGYTF. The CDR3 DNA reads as TGTGCCAGCAGTCTAACAGGGGAGGCTGGCTACACCTTC.

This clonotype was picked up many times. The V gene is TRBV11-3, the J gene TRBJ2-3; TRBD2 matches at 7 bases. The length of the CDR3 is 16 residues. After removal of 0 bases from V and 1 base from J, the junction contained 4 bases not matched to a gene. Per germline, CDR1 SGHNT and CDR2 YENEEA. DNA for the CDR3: TGTGCCAGCAGCTTAGACTTTGCGGGGGGCACAGATACGCAGTATTTT. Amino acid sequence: CASSLDFAGGTDTQYF.

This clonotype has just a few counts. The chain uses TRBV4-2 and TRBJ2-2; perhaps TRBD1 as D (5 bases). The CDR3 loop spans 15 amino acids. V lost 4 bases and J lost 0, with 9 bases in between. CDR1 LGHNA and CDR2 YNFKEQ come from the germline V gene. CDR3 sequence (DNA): TGTGCCAGCAGCCCCAGGGTGTCGAACACCGGGGAGCTGTTTTTT. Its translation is CASSPRVSNTGELFF.

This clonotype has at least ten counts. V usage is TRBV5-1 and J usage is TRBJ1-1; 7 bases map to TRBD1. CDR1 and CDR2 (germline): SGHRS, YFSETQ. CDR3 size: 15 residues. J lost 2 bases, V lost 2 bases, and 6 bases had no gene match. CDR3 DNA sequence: TGCGCCAGCAGCTTAAGGACAGGAGGAAACACTGAAGCTTTCTTT. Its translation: CASSLRTGGNTEAFF.

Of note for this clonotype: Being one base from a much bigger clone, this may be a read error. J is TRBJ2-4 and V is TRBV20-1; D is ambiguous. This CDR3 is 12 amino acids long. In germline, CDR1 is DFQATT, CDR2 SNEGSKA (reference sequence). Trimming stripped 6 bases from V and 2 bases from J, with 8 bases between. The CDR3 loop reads CSAQQSKNIQYF. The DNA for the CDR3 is TGCAGTGCGCAACAGTCCAAAAACATTCAGTACTTC.

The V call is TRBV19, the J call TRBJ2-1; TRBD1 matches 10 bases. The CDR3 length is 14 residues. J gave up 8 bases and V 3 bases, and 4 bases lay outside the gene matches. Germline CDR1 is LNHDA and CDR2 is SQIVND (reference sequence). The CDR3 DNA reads TGTGCCAGTAGTATCCCGACAGGGGGCGATGAGCAGTTCTTC. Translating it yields CASSIPTGGDEQFF.

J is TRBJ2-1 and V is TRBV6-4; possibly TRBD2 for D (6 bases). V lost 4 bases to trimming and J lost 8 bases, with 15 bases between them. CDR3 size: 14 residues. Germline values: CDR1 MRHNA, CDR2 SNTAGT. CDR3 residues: CASSGELGGHEQFF. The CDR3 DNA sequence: TGTGCCAGCAGTGGAGAACTAGGAGGGCATGAGCAGTTCTTC.

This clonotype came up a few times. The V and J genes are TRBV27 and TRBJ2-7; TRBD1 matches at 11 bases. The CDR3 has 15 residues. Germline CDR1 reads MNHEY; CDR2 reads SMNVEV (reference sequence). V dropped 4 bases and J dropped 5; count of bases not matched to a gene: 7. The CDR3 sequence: CASSSGTGGWDEQYF. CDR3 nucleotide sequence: TGTGCCAGCAGTTCCGGGACAGGGGGTTGGGACGAGCAGTACTTC.

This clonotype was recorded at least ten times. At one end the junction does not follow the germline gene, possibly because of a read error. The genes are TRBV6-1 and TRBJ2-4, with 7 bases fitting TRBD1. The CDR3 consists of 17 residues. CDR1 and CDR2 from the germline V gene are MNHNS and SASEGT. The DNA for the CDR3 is TGTGCCAGCAGTACGGACCGTACAGGGGTCGCTTTTGCAATTCAGCACTTC. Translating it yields CASSTDRTGVAFAIQHF.

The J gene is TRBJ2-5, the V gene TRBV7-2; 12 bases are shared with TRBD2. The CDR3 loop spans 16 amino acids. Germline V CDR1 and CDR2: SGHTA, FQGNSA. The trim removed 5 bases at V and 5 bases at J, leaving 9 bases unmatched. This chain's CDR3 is CASSPPGLAGLETQYF. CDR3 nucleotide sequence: TGTGCCAGCAGCCCCCCTGGACTAGCGGGGTTGGAGACCCAGTACTTC.

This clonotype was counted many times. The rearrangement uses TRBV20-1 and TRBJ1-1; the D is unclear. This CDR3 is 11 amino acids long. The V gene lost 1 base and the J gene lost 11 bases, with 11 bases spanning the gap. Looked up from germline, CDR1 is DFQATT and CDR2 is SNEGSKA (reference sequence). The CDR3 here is CSARGPGRAFF. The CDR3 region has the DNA TGCAGTGCTAGAGGCCCCGGGCGGGCTTTCTTT.

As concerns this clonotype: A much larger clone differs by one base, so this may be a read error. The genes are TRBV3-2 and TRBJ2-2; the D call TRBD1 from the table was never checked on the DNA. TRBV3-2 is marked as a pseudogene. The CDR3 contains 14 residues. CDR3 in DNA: TGTGCCAGCGGTCAGGGCGACGTGCCCGGGGAGCTGTTTTTT. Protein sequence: CASGQGDVPGELFF.

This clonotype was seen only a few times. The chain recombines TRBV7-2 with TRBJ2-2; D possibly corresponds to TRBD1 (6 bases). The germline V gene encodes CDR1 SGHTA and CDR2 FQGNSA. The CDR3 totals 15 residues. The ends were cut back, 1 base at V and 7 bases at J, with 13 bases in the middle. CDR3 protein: CASSLGLGANGELFF. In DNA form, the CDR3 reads TGTGCCAGCAGCTTAGGACTGGGGGCGAACGGGGAGCTGTTTTTT.

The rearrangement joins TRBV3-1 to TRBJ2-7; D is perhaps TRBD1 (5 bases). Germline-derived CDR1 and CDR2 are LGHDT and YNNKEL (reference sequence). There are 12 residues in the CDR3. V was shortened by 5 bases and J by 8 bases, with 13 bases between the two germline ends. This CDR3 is CASSKKGQKQYF. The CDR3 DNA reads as TGTGCCAGCAGCAAAAAGGGGCAGAAGCAGTACTTC.

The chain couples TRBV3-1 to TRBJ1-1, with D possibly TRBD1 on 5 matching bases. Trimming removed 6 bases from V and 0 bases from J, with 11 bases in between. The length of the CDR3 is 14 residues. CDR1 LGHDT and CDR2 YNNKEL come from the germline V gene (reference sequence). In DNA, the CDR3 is TGTGCCAGCAGGCTGGGACGGATGAACACTGAAGCTTTCTTT. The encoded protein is CASRLGRMNTEAFF.

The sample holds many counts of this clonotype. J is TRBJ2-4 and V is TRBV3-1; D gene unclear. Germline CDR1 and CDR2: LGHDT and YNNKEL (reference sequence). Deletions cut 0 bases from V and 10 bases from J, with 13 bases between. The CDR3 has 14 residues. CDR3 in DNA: TGTGCCAGCAGCCAAGACCCTGAGGACCGGATTCAGTACTTC. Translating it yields CASSQDPEDRIQYF.

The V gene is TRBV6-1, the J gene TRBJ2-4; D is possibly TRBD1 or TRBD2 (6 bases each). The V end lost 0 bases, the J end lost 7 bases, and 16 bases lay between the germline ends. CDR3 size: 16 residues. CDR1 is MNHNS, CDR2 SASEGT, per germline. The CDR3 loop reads CASSEAQGGSRNIQYF. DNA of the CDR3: TGTGCCAGCAGTGAAGCACAGGGAGGCTCGCGGAACATTCAGTACTTC.

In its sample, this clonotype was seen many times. The CDR3 region has the DNA TGCGCCAGCAGCCCTGGTGACACGAACTTCGGGAATTCACCCCTCCACTTT. Encoded protein: CASSPGDTNFGNSPLHF. This chain joins TRBV5-1 and TRBJ1-6, with D uncertain. CDR1 is SGHRS, CDR2 YFSETQ, per germline. This CDR3 contains 17 residues. V lost 4 bases to trimming and J lost 7 bases, with 21 bases between them.

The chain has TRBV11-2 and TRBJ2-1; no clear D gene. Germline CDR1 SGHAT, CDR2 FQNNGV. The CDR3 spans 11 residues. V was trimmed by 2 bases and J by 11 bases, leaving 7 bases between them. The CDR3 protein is CASSLMVQQFF. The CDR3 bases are TGTGCCAGCAGCTTAATGGTCCAGCAGTTCTTC.

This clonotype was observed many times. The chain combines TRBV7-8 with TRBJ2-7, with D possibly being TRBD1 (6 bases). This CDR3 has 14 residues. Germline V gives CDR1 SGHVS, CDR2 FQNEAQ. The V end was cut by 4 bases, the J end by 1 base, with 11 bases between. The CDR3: CASSWGPSSYEQYF. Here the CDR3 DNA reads TGTGCCAGCAGCTGGGGGCCAAGTTCCTACGAGCAGTACTTC.

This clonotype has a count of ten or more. The CDR3 DNA reads as TGCAGCGTTGGGGGACAGTCTAATGAAAAACTGTTTTTT. This sequence encodes CSVGGQSNEKLFF. J is TRBJ1-4 and V is TRBV29-1; 7 positions match TRBD1. This CDR3 has 13 residues. The germline gives CDR1 SQVTM, CDR2 ANQGSEA. V shed 4 bases, J shed 3 bases, and the junction held 2 bases outside the gene matches.

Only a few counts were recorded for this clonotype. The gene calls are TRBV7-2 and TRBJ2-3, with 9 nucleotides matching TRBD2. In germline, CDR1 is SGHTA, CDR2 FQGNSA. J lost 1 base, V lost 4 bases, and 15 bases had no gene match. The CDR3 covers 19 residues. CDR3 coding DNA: TGTGCCAGCAGCTCGAAGGGGCTAGCGGGGACTTTCCGCACAGATACGCAGTATTTT. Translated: CASSSKGLAGTFRTDTQYF.

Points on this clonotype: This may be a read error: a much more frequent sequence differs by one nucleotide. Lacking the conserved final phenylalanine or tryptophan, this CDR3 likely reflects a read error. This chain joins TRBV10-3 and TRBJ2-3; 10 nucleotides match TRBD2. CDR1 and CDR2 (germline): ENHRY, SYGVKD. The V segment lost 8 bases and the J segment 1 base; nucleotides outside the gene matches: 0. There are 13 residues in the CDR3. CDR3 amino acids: CAIGTSGTDTQYV. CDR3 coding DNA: TGTGCCATCGGGACTAGCGGCACAGATACGCAGTATGTT.

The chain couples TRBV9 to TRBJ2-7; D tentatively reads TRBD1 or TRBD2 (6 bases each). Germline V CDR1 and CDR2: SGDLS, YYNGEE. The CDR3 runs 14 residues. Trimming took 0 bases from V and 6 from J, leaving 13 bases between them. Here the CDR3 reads CASSVGQGRFEQYF. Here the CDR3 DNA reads TGTGCCAGCAGCGTAGGCCAGGGGAGGTTCGAGCAGTACTTC.

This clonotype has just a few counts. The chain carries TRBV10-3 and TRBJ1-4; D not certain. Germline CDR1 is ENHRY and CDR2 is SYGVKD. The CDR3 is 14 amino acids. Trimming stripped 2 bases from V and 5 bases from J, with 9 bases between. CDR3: CAISEAQPNEKLFF. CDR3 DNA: TGTGCCATCAGTGAGGCCCAGCCAAATGAAAAACTGTTTTTT.

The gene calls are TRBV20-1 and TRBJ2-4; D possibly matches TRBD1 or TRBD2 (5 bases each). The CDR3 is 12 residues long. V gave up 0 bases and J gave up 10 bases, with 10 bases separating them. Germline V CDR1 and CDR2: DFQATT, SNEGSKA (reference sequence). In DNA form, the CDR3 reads TGCAGTGCTAGAGAGGGGGACCTGATTCAGTACTTC. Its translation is CSAREGDLIQYF.

As DNA, the CDR3 is TGTGCCAGCAGGCGCGCTAGCGGGGGTTCCTACGAGCAGTACTTC. Translated, it gives CASRRASGGSYEQYF. V gene TRBV12-3 or TRBV12-4 combines with J gene TRBJ2-7, with 10 bases matching TRBD2. V was clipped by 6 bases and J by 1 base; unmatched bases: 6. The CDR3 contains 15 residues.

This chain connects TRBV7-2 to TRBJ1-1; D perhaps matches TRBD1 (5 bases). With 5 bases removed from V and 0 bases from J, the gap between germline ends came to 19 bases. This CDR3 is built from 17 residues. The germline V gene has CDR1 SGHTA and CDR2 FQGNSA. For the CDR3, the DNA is TGTGCCAGCAGCCCCAGGGCTATTAGTATGATGAACACTGAAGCTTTCTTT. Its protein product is CASSPRAISMMNTEAFF.